This T cell receptor beta chain derives from a study of shared clonotypes between healthy human individuals. Study-level findings and limits: Clonotypes not shared had lower generation probabilities than those common to all four donors.

On this clone itself: The antigen is unknown. Within the sample, other DNA sequences also encode this same CDR3.

The J segment lost 1 base and the V segment lost 4 bases, leaving 3 bases of the junction unmatched. This CDR3 has 14 residues. Looked up from germline, CDR1 is SGHRS and CDR2 is YFSETQ. The data were produced by immunoSEQ multiplex PCR, yet TCRdb's version contains in-frame clones alone and is incomplete. The table lists roughly 2.2 million clones, approximately 90% of them singletons. The J gene is TRBJ2-5, the V gene TRBV5-1, with 8 bases that match TRBD1. The receptor was derived from a man aged 18 to 29 in good health. Some clones in this sample may be carry-over from other donors' samples. The sequencing sample was made of naive CD4+ T cells from PBMCs. Subset specified: CD45RA+ positively selected. CDR3 bases: TGCGCCAGCAGCCGCGGACAGGGCCAAGAGACCCAGTACTTC. Protein product: CASSRGQGQETQYF.